A single sample is the source of the 24 T cell receptor beta chains below, sequenced in a study of blood T cell repertoires in COVID-19. The assay was immunoSEQ multiplex PCR, and TCRdb's table has in-frame clones only and misses some. Among 60,000 or so clones, 90% were seen once, and the ten largest hold less than 15%. Sequencing was carried out using peripheral blood. These receptors originate from a man between 60 and 75 years old with active COVID-19.

The chain links TRBV7-3 to TRBJ2-1, with 10 bases that match TRBD2. The CDR3 covers 14 residues. With 5 bases clipped from V and 4 bases from J, the junction kept 2 bases outside the gene matches. CDR1 and CDR2 from the germline V gene are SGHTA and FQGTGA. CDR3 nucleotide sequence: TGTGCCAGCAGCCCGGGACTAGCGTACAATGAGCAGTTCTTC. The encoded protein is CASSPGLAYNEQFF.

The rearrangement uses TRBV5-8 and TRBJ1-1; D is uncertain. This CDR3 is 14 amino acids long. V lost 4 bases and J 7 bases, leaving 17 bases between the germline ends. Germline V CDR1 and CDR2: SGHTS, YDEGEE. Written as DNA, the CDR3 is TGTGCCAGCAGCCCCCTGGCGGGGAGGAATGAAGCTTTCTTT. This gives the protein CASSPLAGRNEAFF.

The V and J genes are TRBV4-1 and TRBJ1-6; D ambiguous. Per the germline V gene, CDR1 is MGHRA and CDR2 is YSYEKL. The CDR3 length is 15 residues. The germline V and J ends were trimmed by 3 bases and 9 bases, with 15 bases remaining between them. The CDR3 nucleotides are TGCGCCAGCAGCCAGCCCGACGGTCGGAGTTCACCCCTCCACTTT. Translation: CASSQPDGRSSPLHF.

The V call is TRBV30, the J call TRBJ2-5; no clear D. Trimming cost V 8 bases and J 13 bases, with 11 bases left between them. Per germline, CDR1 GTSNPN and CDR2 SVGIG (reference sequence). The length of the CDR3 is 8 residues. The CDR3 nucleotides are TGTGCCCTCTCCCCCGTGTACTTC. Protein sequence: CALSPVYF.

This sequence joins TRBV7-3 and TRBJ1-1, with 10 bases matching TRBD1. The V gene's germline CDR1 is SGHTA and CDR2 FQGTGA. V was pared by 2 bases and J by 5 bases, with 8 bases of the junction left unmatched. The CDR3 length is 16 residues. The CDR3 bases are TGTGCCAGCAGCTTAGGGACAGGGGTTCAAGGGACTGAAGCTTTCTTT. Its translation is CASSLGTGVQGTEAFF.

This chain joins TRBV5-1 and TRBJ2-7; TRBD2 aligns across 14 bases. The CDR3 totals 16 residues. The V gene end was trimmed by 3 bases and the J gene end by 3 bases; junction bases not matched to a gene: 5. Germline V lookup: CDR1 SGHRS, CDR2 YFSETQ. The CDR3 DNA reads TGCGCCAGCAGCTGGACCGGGACTAGCGGGAGCTACGAGCAGTACTTC. It yields the protein CASSWTGTSGSYEQYF.

This CDR3 reads CAIRGSGNSYNEQFF. The DNA for the CDR3 is TGTGCCATCAGGGGTAGCGGGAACTCCTACAATGAGCAGTTCTTC. V and J are TRBV10-3 and TRBJ2-1; 8 bases are shared with TRBD2. V shed 6 bases and J 0 bases; nucleotides not matched to a gene: 4. The germline V gene encodes CDR1 ENHRY and CDR2 SYGVKD. CDR3 length: 15 amino acids.

This clone was counted a few times. The J gene is TRBJ1-2, the V gene TRBV9, with 8 bases matching TRBD1. The germline V gene encodes CDR1 SGDLS and CDR2 YYNGEE. V shed 6 bases and J 3 bases; nucleotides not matched to a gene: 10. This CDR3 has 15 amino acids. CDR3 DNA sequence: TGTGCCAGCACCAATAGCGCACAGGGGGACTATGGCTACACCTTC. This translates into CASTNSAQGDYGYTF.

The table lists this clone with a count of one. Here the CDR3 reads CASSAATGDTQYF. Here the CDR3 DNA reads TGTGCCAGCAGCGCCGCGACAGGAGATACGCAGTATTTT. This rearrangement joins TRBV9 to TRBJ2-3; a possible D gene is TRBD1 (6 bases). The V gene lost 3 bases and the J gene lost 5 bases, with 10 bases spanning the gap. CDR1 is SGDLS, CDR2 YYNGEE, per germline. The CDR3 loop spans 13 amino acids.

This clone was seen only once. The chain has TRBV5-8 and TRBJ2-7; no clear D gene. The ends were cut back, 1 base at V and 4 bases at J, with 15 bases in the middle. Germline V gene sequence: CDR1 SGHTS, CDR2 YDEGEE. The CDR3 sequence is 15 residues long. CDR3 in amino acids: CASSLYHSTPYEQYF. The CDR3 DNA reads TGTGCCAGCAGCTTGTACCACAGTACCCCATACGAGCAGTACTTC.

To note about this clone: The junction shows a germline mismatch at one end, possibly a read error. The gene calls are TRBV5-4 and TRBJ2-2; TRBD2 matches 7 bases. CDR1 and CDR2 (germline): SGHNT, YYREEE (reference sequence). The CDR3 runs to 15 residues. The CDR3 loop is CARSWGGTNTGELFF. Here the CDR3 DNA reads TGTGCCCGCAGCTGGGGGGGGACGAACACCGGGGAGCTGTTTTTT.

The rearrangement joins TRBV30 to TRBJ2-2, with 7 bases aligning to TRBD1. The CDR3 runs to 14 residues. CDR1 GTSNPN and CDR2 SVGIG come from the germline V gene (reference sequence). V lost 3 bases to trimming and J lost 5 bases; unmatched junction nucleotides: 6. The CDR3 coding sequence is TGTGCCTGGAGCCTGACAGGGCAAACCGGGGAGCTGTTTTTT. This codes for CAWSLTGQTGELFF.

This chain joins TRBV19 and TRBJ2-3; 9 positions agree with TRBD2. Per the germline V gene, CDR1 is LNHDA and CDR2 is SQIVND (reference sequence). With V trimmed by 6 bases and J by 1 base, 2 bases remained unmatched. The CDR3 sequence is 14 residues long. The CDR3 coding sequence is TGTGCCAGTAGATGGACTAGCGGCACAGATACGCAGTATTTT. It encodes CASRWTSGTDTQYF.

The rearrangement uses TRBV19 and TRBJ1-2; tentatively, D is TRBD1 (5 bases). The germline gives CDR1 LNHDA, CDR2 SQIVND (reference sequence). V was cut by 3 bases and J by 0 bases, with 11 bases left in between. The CDR3 consists of 15 residues. The CDR3 region is CASSIKTAANYGYTF. In nucleotides, the CDR3 is TGTGCCAGTAGTATTAAGACAGCAGCTAACTATGGCTACACCTTC.

V is TRBV7-9 and J is TRBJ2-7, with TRBD2 matching over 8 bases. In germline, CDR1 is SEHNR, CDR2 FQNEAQ (reference sequence). The J segment lost 4 bases and the V segment lost 2 bases, leaving 4 bases of the junction unmatched. The CDR3 has 14 residues. The CDR3 bases are TGTGCCAGCAGCTTATCGACTAGCGCTTACGAGCAGTACTTC. Encoded protein: CASSLSTSAYEQYF.

The chain is built from TRBV4-2 and TRBJ2-3; tentatively, D is TRBD1 (7 bases). The CDR3 covers 17 residues. Trimming shortened V by 0 bases and J by 2 bases, and 15 bases separated the two germline ends. The germline gives CDR1 LGHNA, CDR2 YNFKEQ. The DNA for the CDR3 is TGTGCCAGCAGCCAAGAAGGAGGGGGCAACCCCACAGATACGCAGTATTTT. Protein sequence: CASSQEGGGNPTDTQYF.

This chain joins TRBV7-9 and TRBJ1-2, with 7 bases identical to TRBD1. Germline lookup yields CDR1 SEHNR and CDR2 FQNEAQ (reference sequence). V gave up 5 bases and J gave up 2 bases; unmatched junction bases: 5. This CDR3 has 14 amino acids. The DNA for the CDR3 is TGTGCCAGCAGCCCCCGGGACAGCAACTATGGCTACACCTTC. This sequence encodes CASSPRDSNYGYTF.

V and J are TRBV5-1 and TRBJ2-7; 7 bases match TRBD1. The CDR3 is 14 residues long. With V trimmed by 4 bases and J by 3 bases, 7 bases remained unmatched. Germline V gene sequence: CDR1 SGHRS, CDR2 YFSETQ. CDR3 DNA: TGCGCCAGCAGCCCCCCGGGACAGTACTACGAGCAGTACTTC. This codes for CASSPPGQYYEQYF.

The rearrangement links TRBV30 to TRBJ2-2; TRBD1 matches 7 bases. This CDR3 has 14 residues. Germline values: CDR1 GTSNPN, CDR2 SVGIG (reference sequence). Germline trimming cut 4 bases from V and 5 bases from J; bases unmatched to any gene: 7. The CDR3 is CAWKGSGGTGELFF. The CDR3 nucleotides are TGTGCCTGGAAGGGGTCAGGGGGAACCGGGGAGCTGTTTTTT.

This chain connects TRBV19 to TRBJ2-1, with TRBD1 matching 11 bases. Germline CDR1 reads LNHDA; CDR2 reads SQIVND (reference sequence). This CDR3 is 13 amino acids long. V lost 10 bases and J lost 10; bases outside the gene matches: 9. CDR3 in DNA: TGTGCCACCCGGACAGGGGGCGCCGGGGAGCAGTTCTTC. Encoded protein: CATRTGGAGEQFF.

The chain carries TRBV30 and TRBJ2-5; TRBD1 aligns across 9 bases. Germline CDR1 reads GTSNPN; CDR2 reads SVGIG (reference sequence). This CDR3 has 17 residues. V shed 2 bases and J 5 bases; nucleotides not matched to a gene: 15. The CDR3, as DNA: TGTGCCTGGAGTCCAAGAGGGATTGGACAGGGGAGGGAGACCCAGTACTTC. Its translation: CAWSPRGIGQGRETQYF.

The rearrangement links TRBV6-5 to TRBJ2-3; D not certain. This CDR3 comprises 11 residues. Germline lookup yields CDR1 MNHEY and CDR2 SVGAGI. Trimming cost V 10 bases and J 6 bases, with 11 bases left between them. This CDR3 reads CATAAGDTQYF. CDR3 sequence (DNA): TGTGCCACCGCGGCTGGCGATACGCAGTATTTT.

The CDR3 region is CASSQDTAGQPQHF. The CDR3 region has the DNA TGCGCCAGCAGCCAAGACACGGCAGGTCAGCCCCAGCATTTT. The genes are TRBV4-1 and TRBJ1-5, with no clear D. CDR3 length: 14 amino acids. Trimming cost V 0 bases and J 6 bases, with 9 bases left between them. Per the germline V gene, CDR1 is MGHRA and CDR2 is YSYEKL.

The CDR3 sequence is CASSLFGTATNEKLFF. DNA of the CDR3: TGTGCCAGCAGCTTATTTGGGACAGCAACTAATGAAAAACTGTTTTTT. V is TRBV7-8 and J is TRBJ1-4, with 7 bases matching TRBD1. This CDR3 is 16 amino acids long. From germline, CDR1 is SGHVS and CDR2 FQNEAQ. After removal of 2 bases from V and 0 bases from J, the junction contained 3 bases not matched to a gene.